The 16 T cell receptor beta chains reported below all come from one sample, sequenced in a study of blood T cell repertoires in COVID-19. Method: immunoSEQ multiplex PCR; TCRdb's copy keeps in-frame clones and lacks some. The sample lists roughly 280,000 clones, 89% seen once, with under 2.5% in the top ten. Input material: peripheral blood. The receptor set was obtained from a man in his fifties or sixties with acute or convalescent COVID-19.

The chain combines TRBV7-3 with TRBJ2-7; weak D call: TRBD1 (6 bases). Germline V lookup: CDR1 SGHTA, CDR2 FQGTGA. Trimming pared 10 bases from V and 3 bases from J, leaving 13 bases between. There are 12 residues in the CDR3. The CDR3 sequence: CATGEAYYEQYF. The DNA for the CDR3 is TGTGCCACAGGGGAAGCCTACTACGAGCAGTACTTC.

This chain links TRBV5-4 with TRBJ2-7; possibly TRBD1 for D (6 bases). The CDR3 sequence is 15 residues long. Trimming took 0 bases from V and 0 from J, leaving 10 bases between them. CDR1 and CDR2 (germline): SGHNT, YYREEE (reference sequence). Here the CDR3 DNA reads TGTGCCAGCAGCTTGGCCAGGGGTAGCTCCTACGAGCAGTACTTC. Protein: CASSLARGSSYEQYF.

V gene TRBV13 combines with J gene TRBJ1-1, with D perhaps TRBD1 (5 bases). Trimming left V 5 bases short and J 2 bases short, with 27 bases between. In germline, CDR1 is PRHDT, CDR2 FYEKMQ (reference sequence). The CDR3 is made up of 19 amino acids. The CDR3: CASSLSTSASTVRNTEAFF. Here the CDR3 DNA reads TGTGCCAGCAGCCTCTCTACATCCGCCTCGACAGTTAGAAACACTGAAGCTTTCTTT.

V usage is TRBV5-8 and J usage is TRBJ2-4; TRBD1 agrees at 7 bases. Germline trimming cut 4 bases from V and 2 bases from J; bases unmatched to any gene: 3. Germline CDR1 is SGHTS and CDR2 is YDEGEE. CDR3 length equals 14 residues. The CDR3 sequence: CASSRGQPKNIQYF. The CDR3 nucleotides are TGTGCCAGCAGCCGGGGACAGCCCAAAAACATTCAGTACTTC.

The chain joins TRBV11-3 to TRBJ2-2, with D possibly being TRBD1 (6 bases). The CDR3 is made up of 14 amino acids. Germline V CDR1 and CDR2: SGHNT, YENEEA. Between the trimmed V and J ends, which lost 2 bases and 6 bases, there was a span of 10 bases. The CDR3 reads CASSLIQGSGELFF. In DNA form, the CDR3 reads TGTGCCAGCAGCTTAATCCAGGGGTCCGGGGAGCTGTTTTTT. The entire variable domain, with the rest obtained from reference TRBV11-3 and TRBJ2-2, is as follows: EAGVVQSPRYKIIEKKQPVAFWCNPISGHNTLYWYLQNLGQGPELLIRYENEEAVDDSQLPKDRFSAERLKGVDSTLKIQPAELGDSAVYLCASSLIQGSGELFFGEGSRLTVL.

V and J are TRBV7-9 and TRBJ2-2, with D tentatively TRBD1 (5 bases). CDR3 length: 17 amino acids. V dropped 1 base and J dropped 2 bases, with 14 bases sitting between them. Germline-derived CDR1 and CDR2 are SEHNR and FQNEAQ (reference sequence). The CDR3 coding sequence is TGTGCCAGCAGCTTAGGCCTTGGGCAGGGAAACACCGGGGAGCTGTTTTTT. Translation: CASSLGLGQGNTGELFF.

The chain has TRBV30 and TRBJ2-7, with D perhaps matching TRBD1 (6 bases). Germline lookup yields CDR1 GTSNPN and CDR2 SVGIG (reference sequence). The CDR3 runs 12 residues. The V end was cut by 2 bases, the J end by 2 bases, with 7 bases between. The chain's CDR3 is CAWSRTAYEQYF. CDR3 sequence (DNA): TGTGCCTGGAGTAGGACAGCCTACGAGCAGTACTTC.

The gene calls are TRBV5-1 and TRBJ1-2; D uncertain. The V end was cut by 0 bases, the J end by 8 bases, with 14 bases between. CDR3 length: 14 residues. Germline V gene data show CDR1 as SGHRS and CDR2 as YFSETQ. The CDR3 nucleotides read TGCGCCAGCAGCTTGGAGCCCTACCCTATGGGCTACACCTTC. As protein: CASSLEPYPMGYTF.

The V call is TRBV10-3, the J call TRBJ2-1; maybe TRBD2 (5 bases). This CDR3 region has 15 residues. Trimming stripped 6 bases from V and 7 bases from J, with 19 bases between. The germline V gene encodes CDR1 ENHRY and CDR2 SYGVKD. This CDR3 is CAIRGREGWENEQFF. CDR3 DNA: TGTGCCATCAGGGGCCGCGAGGGATGGGAGAATGAGCAGTTCTTC.

The V gene is TRBV2, the J gene TRBJ1-6; D uncertain. Trimming pared 5 bases from V and 0 bases from J, leaving 5 bases between. Germline V gives CDR1 SNHLY, CDR2 FYNNEI. The CDR3 runs 14 residues. CDR3: CASSRSSYNSPLHF. The CDR3, as DNA: TGTGCCAGCAGTCGGAGCTCCTATAATTCACCCCTCCACTTT.

The chain combines TRBV5-1 with TRBJ2-2; TRBD1 aligns across 7 bases. The germline gives CDR1 SGHRS, CDR2 YFSETQ. V dropped 2 bases and J dropped 6; count of bases not matched to a gene: 7. This CDR3 has 15 residues. The CDR3 sequence: CASSFGQGDPGELFF. For the CDR3, the DNA is TGCGCCAGCAGCTTCGGGCAGGGGGACCCCGGGGAGCTGTTTTTT.

The count of this clone is one. The chain couples TRBV2 to TRBJ2-2, with D tentatively TRBD1 (6 bases). The CDR3 is made up of 15 amino acids. Trimming left V 8 bases short and J 4 bases short, with 17 bases between. From germline, CDR1 is SNHLY and CDR2 FYNNEI. The CDR3 sequence: CASDRKGVGTGELFF. CDR3 DNA sequence: TGTGCCAGCGATCGGAAGGGGGTGGGCACCGGGGAGCTGTTTTTT.

The gene calls are TRBV15 and TRBJ1-2; 7 bases fit TRBD1. CDR1 LNHNV and CDR2 YYDKDF come from the germline V gene (reference sequence). Losses at the gene ends were 0 bases for V and 4 bases for J; bases not matched to a gene: 2. CDR3 length: 14 residues. CDR3 in amino acids: CATSRETGIYGYTF. Here the CDR3 DNA reads TGTGCCACCAGCAGAGAGACAGGGATCTATGGCTACACCTTC.

This rearrangement joins TRBV30 to TRBJ2-2; maybe TRBD1 (6 bases). CDR3 length equals 14 residues. Germline-derived CDR1 and CDR2 are GTSNPN and SVGIG (reference sequence). Trimming stripped 5 bases from V and 5 bases from J, with 15 bases between. In DNA form, the CDR3 reads TGTGCCTGGCTCCGGGGACAACGGACCGGGGAGCTGTTTTTT. Protein sequence: CAWLRGQRTGELFF.

CDR3 loop: CASTNGGYEQYF. The DNA for the CDR3 is TGTGCCAGCACCAACGGAGGCTACGAGCAGTACTTC. The V gene is TRBV6-5, the J gene TRBJ2-7, with a weak D call TRBD2 (5 bases). This CDR3 contains 12 residues. V gave up 7 bases and J gave up 3 bases, with 10 bases separating them. From germline, CDR1 is MNHEY and CDR2 SVGAGI.

The chain uses TRBV11-3 and TRBJ2-1, with TRBD2 matching 7 bases. Trimming removed 8 bases from V and 9 bases from J; junction bases left unmatched: 13. The CDR3 is 14 residues long. Germline assignment: CDR1 SGHNT and CDR2 YENEEA. This chain's CDR3 is CASSPTGLQSEQFF. CDR3 nucleotides: TGTGCCAGCTCTCCCACGGGACTACAAAGTGAGCAGTTCTTC.